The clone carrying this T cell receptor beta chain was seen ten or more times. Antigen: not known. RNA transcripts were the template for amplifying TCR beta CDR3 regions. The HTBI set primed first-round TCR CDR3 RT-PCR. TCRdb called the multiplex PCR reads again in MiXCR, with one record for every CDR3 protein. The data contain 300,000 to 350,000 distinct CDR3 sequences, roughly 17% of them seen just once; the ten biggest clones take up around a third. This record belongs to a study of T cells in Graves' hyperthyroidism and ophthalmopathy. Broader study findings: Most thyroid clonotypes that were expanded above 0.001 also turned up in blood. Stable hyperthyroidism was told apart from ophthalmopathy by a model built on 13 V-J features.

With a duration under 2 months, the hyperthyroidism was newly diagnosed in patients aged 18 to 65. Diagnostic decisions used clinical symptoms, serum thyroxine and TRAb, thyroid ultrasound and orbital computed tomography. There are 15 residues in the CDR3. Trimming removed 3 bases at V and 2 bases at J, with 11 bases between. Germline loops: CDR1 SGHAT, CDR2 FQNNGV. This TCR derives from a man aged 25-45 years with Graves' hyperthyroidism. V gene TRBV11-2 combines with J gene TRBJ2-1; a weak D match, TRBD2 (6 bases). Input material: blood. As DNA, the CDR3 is TGTGCCAGCAGCTTTATAGCGGACCCCTACAATGAGCAGTTCTTC. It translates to CASSFIADPYNEQFF.